This T cell receptor beta chain was found in a study of identical twins. The CDR3 length is 13 residues. Trimming removed 5 bases at V and 4 bases at J, with 9 bases between. The germline V gene encodes CDR1 MNHNS and CDR2 SASEGT. Via MiXCR, TCRdb re-called the 5' RACE reads, giving one row per CDR3 protein. The data contain some 230,000 distinct CDR3 sequences, 5.5% to 7.5% of them seen just once; the ten biggest clones take up just over 14%. This clonotype was detected ten times or more. Its antigen is still unknown. Study conclusions and caveats: There was an excess of low generation probability in the out-of-frame alpha sequences that twins shared. A partial confounding effect on zero-insertion analyses could come from invariant MAIT and iNKT cells.

The same sample was also studied in work on T cells expressing NK-cell markers. That paper notes: Sorted T-cell subsets CD3+CD56+NKG2C+, CD3+CD56+NKG2C- and CD3+CD56-NKG2C+ were TCR beta-sequenced. Of CD8+ T cells, roughly 1.0-7.0% belonged to dominant NKG2C+ clonotypes in five to seven donors.

This rearrangement joins TRBV6-1 to TRBJ2-1, with D perhaps TRBD2 (6 bases). Input material: CD8+ T cells sorted from blood. This TCR was sampled from a woman aged 18-35 years in good health. The CDR3 nucleotides read TGTGCCAGCAGTCTAGCGCGTTACAATGAGCAGTTCTTC. It is translated as CASSLARYNEQFF.